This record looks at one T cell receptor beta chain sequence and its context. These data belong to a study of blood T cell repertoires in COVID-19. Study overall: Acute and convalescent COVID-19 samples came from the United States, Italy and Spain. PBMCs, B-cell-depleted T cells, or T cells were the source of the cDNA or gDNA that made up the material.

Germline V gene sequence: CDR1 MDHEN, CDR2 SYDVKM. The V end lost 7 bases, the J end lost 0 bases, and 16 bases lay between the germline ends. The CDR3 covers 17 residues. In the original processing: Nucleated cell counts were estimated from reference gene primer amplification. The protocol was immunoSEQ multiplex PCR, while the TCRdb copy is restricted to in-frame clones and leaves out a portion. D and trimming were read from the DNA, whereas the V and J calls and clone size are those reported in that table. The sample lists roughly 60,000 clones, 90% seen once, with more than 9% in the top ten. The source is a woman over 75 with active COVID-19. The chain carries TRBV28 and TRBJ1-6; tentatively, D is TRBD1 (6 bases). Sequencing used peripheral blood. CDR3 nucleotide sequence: TGTGCCAGCAAACCCCCGGGGGGCGTCTCCTATAATTCACCCCTCCACTTT. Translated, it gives CASKPPGGVSYNSPLHF.